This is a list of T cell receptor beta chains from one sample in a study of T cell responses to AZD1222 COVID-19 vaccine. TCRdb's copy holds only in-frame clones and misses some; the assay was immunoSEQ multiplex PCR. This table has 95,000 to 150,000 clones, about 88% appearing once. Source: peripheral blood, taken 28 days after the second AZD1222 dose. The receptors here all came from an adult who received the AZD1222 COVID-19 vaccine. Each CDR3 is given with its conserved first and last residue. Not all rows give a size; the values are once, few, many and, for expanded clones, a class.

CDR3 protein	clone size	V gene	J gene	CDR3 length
CASSNGTGRRGPQHF	NA	TRBV5-4	TRBJ1-5	15
CASSLSGGEQYF	NA	TRBV12-3/TRBV12-4	TRBJ2-7	12
CASSQEVEKLFF	NA	TRBV3-1/TRBV3-2	TRBJ1-4	12
CASSYSRVYEQYF	NA	TRBV6-5	TRBJ2-7	13
CASSLVIKPQTNYGYTF	NA	TRBV7-8	TRBJ1-2	17
CASHPTSLSNQPQHF	NA	TRBV19	TRBJ1-5	15
CASSFWGGELFF	NA	TRBV5-8	TRBJ2-2	12
CASSQDLSSTNEKLFF	NA	TRBV4-2	TRBJ1-4	16
CASSQVLRTGESNQPQHF	NA	TRBV3-1/TRBV3-2	TRBJ1-5	18
CASSEWSSYNSPLHF	NA	TRBV2	TRBJ1-6	15
CASSFYGGGYTF	NA	TRBV28	TRBJ1-2	12
CASSLRSEQYF	NA	TRBV7-2	TRBJ2-7	11
CASSHLGTPYNEQFF	NA	TRBV4-1	TRBJ2-1	15
CASSPLRATEAFF	once	TRBV12-3/TRBV12-4	TRBJ1-1	13
CASRLQGYSNQPQHF	NA	TRBV6-5	TRBJ1-5	15
CASRARLGTEAFF	once	TRBV6-5	TRBJ1-1	13
CASNHRAGTEAFF	NA	TRBV15	TRBJ1-1	13
CASSPGRSGGYSFEQYF	NA	TRBV7-9	TRBJ2-7	17
CASSLESVYEQYF	NA	TRBV7-8	TRBJ2-7	13
CASSEGVRVYTF	NA	TRBV2	TRBJ1-2	12
CASSKAVAGEANSPLHF	NA	TRBV21-1	TRBJ1-6	17
CASSHGTGVGYTF	NA	TRBV11-3	TRBJ1-2	13
CASSPPVWDNEQFF	NA	TRBV18	TRBJ2-1	14
CASSLSYGYTF	NA	TRBV28	TRBJ1-2	11
CASSLTGGRVEQFF	NA	TRBV13	TRBJ2-1	14
CASSRDRGLYEKLFF	NA	TRBV18	TRBJ1-4	15
CASSAGGAETQYF	NA	TRBV11-3	TRBJ2-5	13
CASSIEGVKAYEQYF	NA	TRBV19	TRBJ2-7	15
CASRDRGANVLTF	NA	TRBV19	TRBJ2-6	13
CASSLGLQETQYF	NA	TRBV12-3/TRBV12-4	TRBJ2-5	13
CAWSVALTGANVLTF	NA	TRBV30	TRBJ2-6	15
CASSPGETQYF	NA	TRBV18	TRBJ2-5	11
CASSRRVDSEAFF	NA	TRBV11-1	TRBJ1-1	13
CASSPRQGVYGYTF	once	TRBV2	TRBJ1-2	14
CASSIDGGHSNQPQHF	NA	TRBV19	TRBJ1-5	16
CASSPQSSRGIQYF	NA	TRBV6-5	TRBJ2-4	14
CASSVQGGGNEQFF	NA	TRBV9	TRBJ2-1	14
CASGLHRGTEAFF	NA	TRBV12-5	TRBJ1-1	13
CSAYRNEKLFF	NA	TRBV20-1	TRBJ1-4	11
CASSLAPGDEQFF	NA	TRBV7-9	TRBJ2-1	13
CASSDRGGRETQYF	NA	TRBV25-1	TRBJ2-5	14
CSVERNRADGYTF	NA	TRBV29-1	TRBJ1-2	13
CASVLSGGESGYTF	once	TRBV28	TRBJ1-2	14
CASSTWDRGSDGTEAFF	few	TRBV19	TRBJ1-1	17
CATNMGMGTEAFF	NA	TRBV7-9	TRBJ1-1	13
CAWSRDRVGTEAFF	NA	TRBV30	TRBJ1-1	14
CAWSPRAGTTYEQYF	NA	TRBV30	TRBJ2-7	15
CASSVRDRASYEQYF	NA	TRBV4-2	TRBJ2-7	15
CATSGTGRYEQYF	once	TRBV15	TRBJ2-7	13
CASSKNRGRGEAFF	NA	TRBV28	TRBJ1-1	14
CASSQVTADNEQFF	NA	TRBV4-3	TRBJ2-1	14
CASSIRATYEQYF	few	TRBV19	TRBJ2-7	13
CASSQGGLAGGDAYTDTQYF	NA	TRBV14	TRBJ2-3	20
CAWSPQLTGELFF	NA	TRBV30	TRBJ2-2	13
CASSKTWDWASPLHF	NA	TRBV14	TRBJ1-6	15
CASSDRASPTGEQYF	NA	TRBV7-2	TRBJ2-7	15
CASSEALGQVNEKLFF	NA	TRBV2	TRBJ1-4	16
CSVVPGGNQPQHF	NA	TRBV29-1	TRBJ1-5	13
CASSLRDTEAFF	once	TRBV12-3/TRBV12-4	TRBJ1-1	12